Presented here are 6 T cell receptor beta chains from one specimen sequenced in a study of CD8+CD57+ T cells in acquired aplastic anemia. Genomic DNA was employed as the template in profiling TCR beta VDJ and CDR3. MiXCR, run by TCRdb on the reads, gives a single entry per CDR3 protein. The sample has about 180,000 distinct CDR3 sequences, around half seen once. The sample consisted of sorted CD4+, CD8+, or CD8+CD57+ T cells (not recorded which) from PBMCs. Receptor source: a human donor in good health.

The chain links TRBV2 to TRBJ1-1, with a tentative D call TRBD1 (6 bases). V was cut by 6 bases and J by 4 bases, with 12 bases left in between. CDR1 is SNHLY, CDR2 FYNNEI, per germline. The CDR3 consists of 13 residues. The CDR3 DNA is TGTGCCAGCAGAGACAGGACCCCCACTGAAGCTTTCTTT. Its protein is CASRDRTPTEAFF.

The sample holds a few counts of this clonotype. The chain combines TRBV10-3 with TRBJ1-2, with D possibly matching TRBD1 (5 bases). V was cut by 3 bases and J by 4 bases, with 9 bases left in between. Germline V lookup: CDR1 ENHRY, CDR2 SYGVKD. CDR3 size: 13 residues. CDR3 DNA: TGTGCCATCAGTGACAGGGTCCTCTATGGCTACACCTTC. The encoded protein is CAISDRVLYGYTF.

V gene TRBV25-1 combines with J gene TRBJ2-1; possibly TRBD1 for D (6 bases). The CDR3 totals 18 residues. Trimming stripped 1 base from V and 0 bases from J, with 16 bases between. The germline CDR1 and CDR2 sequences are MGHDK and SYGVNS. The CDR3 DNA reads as TGTGCCAGCAGTGAATGGGGGTTGAGGGGGACCTCCTACAATGAGCAGTTCTTC. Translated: CASSEWGLRGTSYNEQFF.

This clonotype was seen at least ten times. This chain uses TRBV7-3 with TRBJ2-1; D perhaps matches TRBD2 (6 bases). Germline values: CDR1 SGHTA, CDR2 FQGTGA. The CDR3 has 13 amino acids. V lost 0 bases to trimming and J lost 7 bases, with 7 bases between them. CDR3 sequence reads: CASSLTEGNEQFF. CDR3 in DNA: TGTGCCAGCAGCTTAACGGAGGGGAATGAGCAGTTCTTC.

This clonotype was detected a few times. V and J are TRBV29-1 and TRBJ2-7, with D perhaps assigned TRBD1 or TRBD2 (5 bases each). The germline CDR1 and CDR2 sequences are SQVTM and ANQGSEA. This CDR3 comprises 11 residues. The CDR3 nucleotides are TGCAGTGGGGGAGTAAACTACGAGCAGTACTTC. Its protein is CSGGVNYEQYF.

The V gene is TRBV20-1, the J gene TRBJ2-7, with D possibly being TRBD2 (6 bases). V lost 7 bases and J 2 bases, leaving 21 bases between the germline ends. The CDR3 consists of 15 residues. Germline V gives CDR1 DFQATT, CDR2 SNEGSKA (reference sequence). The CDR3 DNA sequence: TGCAGTGTCGCCATCCTTTGGGGGGAGACCTACGAGCAGTACTTC. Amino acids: CSVAILWGETYEQYF.